The 5 T cell receptor beta chains reported below all come from one sample, sequenced in a study of read filtering for tumor transcriptome and immune sequencing. Molecular barcoded adaptors covering alpha/delta and beta/gamma chains were used on 400 to 450 ng RNA. MiXCR, run by TCRdb on the reads, gives a single entry per CDR3 protein. The sample carries over 80,000 distinct CDR3 sequences, 12% recorded once. Sequencing was performed on a population of CD138-negative cells sorted from bone marrow. The receptors stem from a donor at least 40 years old with multiple myeloma.

This clonotype turned up a few times. The chain recombines TRBV28 with TRBJ2-2; D unresolved. Trimming cost V 5 bases and J 3 bases, with 19 bases left between them. The CDR3 has 17 amino acids. The germline V gene encodes CDR1 MDHEN and CDR2 SYDVKM. CDR3: CASSPNGAQQHTGELFF. The CDR3 nucleotides are TGTGCCAGCAGTCCTAATGGCGCTCAGCAGCACACCGGGGAGCTGTTTTTT.

This clonotype was detected many times. Its ends do not fully match the called genes, so a read error is possible. This sequence joins TRBV7-7 and TRBJ2-3; 11 bases are shared with TRBD2. The germline V gene has CDR1 SSHAT and CDR2 FNYEAQ (reference sequence). CDR3 length: 14 residues. Here the CDR3 DNA reads TGTGCTAGCAGCGAGGGACTAGCGGCGGATACGCAGTATTTT. Protein: CASSEGLAADTQYF.

Ten or more counts support this clonotype. The chain is built from TRBV19 and TRBJ1-4; 8 nucleotides line up with TRBD1. The CDR3 sequence is 14 residues long. Trimming at V came to 11 bases and at J to 3 bases, leaving 8 bases not matched to a gene. Germline V gene data show CDR1 as LNHDA and CDR2 as SQIVND (reference sequence). The CDR3 here is CASQQGQANEKLFF. In nucleotides, the CDR3 is TGTGCCTCCCAACAGGGACAGGCTAATGAAAAACTGTTTTTT.

The table lists this clonotype with many counts. The genes are TRBV19 and TRBJ1-4; D unresolved. The length of the CDR3 is 14 residues. Germline-derived CDR1 and CDR2 are LNHDA and SQIVND (reference sequence). The V end lost 3 bases, the J end lost 8 bases, and 13 bases lay between the germline ends. Here the CDR3 reads CASSIGSGREKLFF. DNA of the CDR3: TGTGCCAGTAGTATCGGGAGCGGCAGGGAAAAACTGTTTTTT.

At least ten counts were recorded for this clonotype. V and J are TRBV30 and TRBJ2-1, with TRBD2 matching over 13 bases. Germline assignment: CDR1 GTSNPN and CDR2 SVGIG (reference sequence). J lost 7 bases, V lost 4 bases, and 4 bases had no gene match. The CDR3 covers 14 residues. This CDR3 reads CAWNRGLAGNEQFF. The CDR3 DNA follows: TGTGCCTGGAACAGGGGACTAGCGGGGAATGAGCAGTTCTTC. Full variable domain (remainder filled in from reference TRBV30 and TRBJ2-1): SQTIHQWPATLVQPVGSPLSLECTVEGTSNPNLYWYRQAAGRGLQLLFYSVGIGQISSEVPQNLSASRPQDRQFILSSKKLLLSDSGFYLCAWNRGLAGNEQFFGPGTRLTVL.